One sample yielded the 14 T cell receptor beta chains listed below, sequenced in a study of OX40 agonist ivuxolimab in advanced cancers. Data came from immunoSEQ multiplex PCR; TCRdb stores just in-frame clones and leaves some out. The sample yields almost 70,000 clones, 80% to 90% seen once. The sequences come from CD4+ or CD8+ T cells sorted from blood, collected in a trial of the OX40 agonist ivuxolimab. All receptors derive from an adult with an advanced solid tumor such as melanoma, head and neck, liver or kidney cancer.

V gene TRBV28 combines with J gene TRBJ2-6; D uncertain. The germline V gene has CDR1 MDHEN and CDR2 SYDVKM. The CDR3 has 13 residues. V lost 10 bases to trimming and J lost 1 base, with 8 bases between them. Here the CDR3 DNA reads TGTGCCACCTTGGAGTCTGGGGCCAACGTCCTGACTTTC. It codes for CATLESGANVLTF.

This chain uses TRBV5-4 with TRBJ2-7; 11 bases map to TRBD2. Germline V CDR1 and CDR2: SGHNT, YYREEE (reference sequence). V lost 4 bases to trimming and J lost 3 bases; unmatched junction nucleotides: 9. This CDR3 is built from 16 residues. The CDR3 bases are TGTGCCAGCAGCCGGGGGACTAGCGGAACCTTCTACGAGCAGTACTTC. Residues: CASSRGTSGTFYEQYF.

V gene TRBV11-3 combines with J gene TRBJ1-1, with 7 bases matching TRBD1. Unmatched junction bases numbered 1, after V lost 5 bases and J lost 4 bases. The CDR3 runs to 12 residues. Germline V CDR1 and CDR2: SGHNT, YENEEA. For the CDR3, the DNA is TGTGCCAGCAGCCCAGGGGGCACTGAAGCTTTCTTT. Translated, it gives CASSPGGTEAFF.

J is TRBJ2-3 and V is TRBV4-2; no definite D call. The CDR3 contains 14 residues. V shed 1 base and J shed 4 bases, with 9 bases lying between them. Germline V gives CDR1 LGHNA, CDR2 YNFKEQ. CDR3 sequence (DNA): TGTGCCAGCAGCCAAGGGAGAGTTGCAGATACGCAGTATTTT. Translated: CASSQGRVADTQYF.

This chain joins TRBV10-3 and TRBJ2-2; D possibly corresponds to TRBD1 (5 bases). The CDR3 has 13 residues. The germline V gene has CDR1 ENHRY and CDR2 SYGVKD. Trimming removed 8 bases from V and 7 bases from J, with 14 bases in between. CDR3 nucleotide sequence: TGTGCCATCCCTCGGACACAGGACGGGGAGCTGTTTTTT. Translation gives CAIPRTQDGELFF.

The chain is built from TRBV18 and TRBJ1-1; D unresolved. The V and J ends lost 6 bases and 3 bases respectively, with 11 bases between them. CDR1 is KGHSH and CDR2 is LQKENI in the germline V gene. This CDR3 is built from 13 residues. The CDR3 sequence: CASSPSQDTEAFF. The CDR3 DNA follows: TGTGCCAGCTCCCCGTCCCAGGACACTGAAGCTTTCTTT. Full variable domain (outside the CDR3, taken from reference TRBV18 and TRBJ1-1): NAGVMQNPRHLVRRRGQEARLRCSPMKGHSHVYWYRQLPEEGLKFMVYLQKENIIDESGMPKERFSAEFPKEGPSILRIQQVVRGDSAAYFCASSPSQDTEAFFGQGTRLTVV.

The J gene is TRBJ1-4, the V gene TRBV27; D call uncertain. Germline V gene lookup returns CDR1 MNHEY and CDR2 SMNVEV (reference sequence). This CDR3 comprises 14 residues. Trimming pared 5 bases from V and 9 bases from J, leaving 16 bases between. CDR3 in DNA: TGTGCCAGCAGTACCGGCGCGACGACCAAAAAACTGTTTTTT. Protein product: CASSTGATTKKLFF.

In this sample, this clone turned up a few times. V usage is TRBV9 and J usage is TRBJ1-5; TRBD1 might be the D (6 bases). Trimming stripped 2 bases from V and 4 bases from J, with 10 bases between. This CDR3 spans 14 amino acids. Germline loops: CDR1 SGDLS, CDR2 YYNGEE. Here the CDR3 reads CASSVGGLNQPQHF. The CDR3 nucleotides are TGTGCCAGCAGCGTGGGGGGGCTTAATCAGCCCCAGCATTTT.

The chain carries TRBV7-2 and TRBJ2-3; maybe TRBD2 (5 bases). The CDR3 consists of 15 residues. V lost 1 base to trimming and J lost 2 bases, with 10 bases between them. The germline CDR1 and CDR2 sequences are SGHTA and FQGNSA. This CDR3 is CASSLDGSYTDTQYF. The CDR3 DNA is TGTGCCAGCAGCTTAGATGGGAGTTACACAGATACGCAGTATTTT. The variable domain in full, completed from reference TRBV7-2 and TRBJ2-3, reads GAGVSQSPSNKVTEKGKDVELRCDPISGHTALYWYRQSLGQGLEFLIYFQGNSAPDKSGLPSDRFSAERTGGSVSTLTIQRTQQEDSAVYLCASSLDGSYTDTQYFGPGTRLTVL.

This clone was observed a single time. This chain links TRBV19 with TRBJ1-5, with 10 bases fitting TRBD1. The germline CDR1 and CDR2 sequences are LNHDA and SQIVND (reference sequence). The CDR3 runs to 13 residues. The ends lost 4 bases at V and 6 bases at J; junction bases unmatched: 0. DNA for the CDR3: TGTGCCAGTAGTAGACAGGGGGCTCAGCCCCAGCATTTT. Translating gives CASSRQGAQPQHF.

The chain has TRBV23-1 and TRBJ1-1, with 8 nucleotides matching TRBD1. TRBV23-1 is an ORF, with its function uncertain. With V trimmed by 6 bases and J by 5 bases, 20 bases remained unmatched. This CDR3 region has 18 residues. CDR3 in amino acids: CASSPGWTGLSRRTEAFF. The CDR3 DNA reads TGCGCCAGCAGCCCGGGTTGGACAGGGCTAAGTCGGCGGACTGAAGCTTTCTTT.

This rearrangement joins TRBV5-1 to TRBJ2-3, with 8 bases fitting TRBD1. Trimming took 4 bases from V and 5 from J; bases not matched to a gene: 6. CDR3 size: 14 residues. Germline V CDR1 and CDR2: SGHRS, YFSETQ. The CDR3 DNA reads as TGCGCCAGCAGCCAGGGGGCGAGTGGAGATACGCAGTATTTT. The encoded protein is CASSQGASGDTQYF.

The CDR3 region is CASSLTATSMRDTQYF. In DNA, the CDR3 is TGTGCCAGCAGCTTAACAGCGACTAGTATGAGAGATACGCAGTATTTT. V gene TRBV11-3 combines with J gene TRBJ2-3, with TRBD2 as a possible D gene (6 bases). The germline gives CDR1 SGHNT, CDR2 YENEEA. Trimming stripped 2 bases from V and 5 bases from J, with 17 bases between. The CDR3 is 16 amino acids.

This clone was picked up one time. The chain couples TRBV6-5 to TRBJ2-7; possibly TRBD1 for D (6 bases). CDR1 is MNHEY, CDR2 SVGAGI, per germline. V shed 7 bases and J shed 1 base, with 14 bases lying between them. The CDR3 runs to 14 residues. CDR3 in DNA: TGTGCCAGCAAATTCACAGGGACATCCTACGAGCAGTACTTC. It codes for CASKFTGTSYEQYF.